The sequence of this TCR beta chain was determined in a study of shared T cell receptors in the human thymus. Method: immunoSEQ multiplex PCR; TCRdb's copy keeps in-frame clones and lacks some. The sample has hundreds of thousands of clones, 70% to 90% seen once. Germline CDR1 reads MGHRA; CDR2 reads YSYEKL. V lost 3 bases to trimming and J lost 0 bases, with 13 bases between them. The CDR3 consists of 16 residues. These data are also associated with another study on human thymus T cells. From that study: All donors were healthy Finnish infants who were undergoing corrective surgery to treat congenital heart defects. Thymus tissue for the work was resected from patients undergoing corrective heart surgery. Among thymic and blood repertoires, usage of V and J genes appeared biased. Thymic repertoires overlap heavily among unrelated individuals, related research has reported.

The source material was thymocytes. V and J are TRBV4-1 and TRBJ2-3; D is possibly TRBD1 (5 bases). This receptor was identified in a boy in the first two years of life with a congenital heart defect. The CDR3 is CASSQSGIASTDTQYF. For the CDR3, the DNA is TGCGCCAGCAGCCAGTCAGGGATCGCTAGCACAGATACGCAGTATTTT.